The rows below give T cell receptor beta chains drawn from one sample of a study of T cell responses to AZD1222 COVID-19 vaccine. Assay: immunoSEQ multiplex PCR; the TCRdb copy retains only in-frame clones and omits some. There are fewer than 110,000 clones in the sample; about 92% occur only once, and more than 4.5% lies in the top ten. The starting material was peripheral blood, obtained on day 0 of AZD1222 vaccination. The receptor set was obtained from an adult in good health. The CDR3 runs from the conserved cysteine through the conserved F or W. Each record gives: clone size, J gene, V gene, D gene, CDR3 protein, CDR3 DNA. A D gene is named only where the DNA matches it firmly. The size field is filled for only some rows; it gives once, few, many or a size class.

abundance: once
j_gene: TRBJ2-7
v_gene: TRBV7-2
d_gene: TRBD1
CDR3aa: CASGGQVASEQYF
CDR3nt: TGTGCCAGCGGGGGACAGGTAGCCAGCGAGCAGTACTTC

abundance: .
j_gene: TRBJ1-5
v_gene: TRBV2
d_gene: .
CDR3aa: CASGVQGIQPQHF
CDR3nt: TGTGCCAGCGGGGTACAGGGAATTCAGCCCCAGCATTTT

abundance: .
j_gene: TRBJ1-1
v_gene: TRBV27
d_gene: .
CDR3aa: CASSLTRNTEAFF
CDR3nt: TGTGCCAGCAGTTTAACCAGAAACACTGAAGCTTTCTTT

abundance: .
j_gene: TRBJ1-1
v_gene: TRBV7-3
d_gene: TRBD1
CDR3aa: CASSLMGTAEAFF
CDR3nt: TGTGCCAGCAGCTTAATGGGGACAGCAGAAGCTTTCTTT

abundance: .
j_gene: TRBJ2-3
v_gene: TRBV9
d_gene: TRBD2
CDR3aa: CASSDGTSGVPDTQYF
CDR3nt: TGTGCCAGCAGCGATGGGACTAGCGGGGTCCCAGATACGCAGTATTTT

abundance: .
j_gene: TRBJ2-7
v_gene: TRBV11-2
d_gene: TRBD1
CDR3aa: CASSFTDRAYEQYF
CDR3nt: TGTGCCAGCAGTTTCACCGACAGGGCCTACGAGCAGTACTTC

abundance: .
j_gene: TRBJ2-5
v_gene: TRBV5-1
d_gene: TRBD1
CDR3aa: CASSWGGDRVETQYF
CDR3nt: TGCGCCAGCAGCTGGGGAGGGGACAGGGTAGAGACCCAGTACTTC

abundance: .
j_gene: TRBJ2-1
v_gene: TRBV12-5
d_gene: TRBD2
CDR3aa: CASGLVLTSGIGEQFF
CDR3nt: TGTGCTAGTGGTTTGGTACTGACTAGCGGGATAGGGGAGCAGTTCTTC

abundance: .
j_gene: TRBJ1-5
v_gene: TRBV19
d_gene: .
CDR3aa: CASSSTTVQPQHF
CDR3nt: TGTGCCAGTAGTTCGACGACAGTCCAGCCCCAGCATTTT

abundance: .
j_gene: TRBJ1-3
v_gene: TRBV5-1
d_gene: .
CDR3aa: CASKGNVGTHSGNTIYF
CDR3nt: TGCGCCAGCAAGGGGAACGTTGGGACCCACTCTGGAAACACCATATATTTT

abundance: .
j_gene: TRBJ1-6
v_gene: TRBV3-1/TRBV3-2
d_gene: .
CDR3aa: CASSLQGAYSPLHF
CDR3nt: TGTGCCAGCAGCCTCCAGGGTGCGTATTCACCCCTCCACTTT

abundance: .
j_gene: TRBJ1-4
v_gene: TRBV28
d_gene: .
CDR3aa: CATTIRRRRGGEKLFF
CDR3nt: TGTGCCACCACCATCCGCCGCCGGCGGGGGGGTGAAAAACTGTTTTTT

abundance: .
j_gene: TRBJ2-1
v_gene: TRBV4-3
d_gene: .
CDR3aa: CASSGAFSEQFF
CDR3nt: TGCGCCAGCAGCGGGGCGTTCAGTGAGCAGTTCTTC

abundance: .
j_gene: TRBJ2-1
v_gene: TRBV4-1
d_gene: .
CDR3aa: CASSQLASSYNEQFF
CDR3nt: TGCGCCAGCAGCCAACTAGCGTCCTCCTACAATGAGCAGTTCTTC

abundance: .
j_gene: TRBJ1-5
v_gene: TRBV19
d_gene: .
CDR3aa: CASSIGAYSNQPQHF
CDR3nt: TGTGCCAGTAGTATAGGAGCGTATAGCAATCAGCCCCAGCATTTT

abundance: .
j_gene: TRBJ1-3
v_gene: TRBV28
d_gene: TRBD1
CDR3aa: CASSLRGHSSGNTIYF
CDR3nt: TGTGCCAGCAGTTTAAGGGGGCATAGCTCTGGAAACACCATATATTTT

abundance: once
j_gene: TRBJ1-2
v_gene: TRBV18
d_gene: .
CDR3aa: CASSNYDAAPGGYGYTF
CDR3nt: TGTGCCAGCTCAAACTATGACGCAGCGCCGGGGGGCTATGGCTACACCTTC

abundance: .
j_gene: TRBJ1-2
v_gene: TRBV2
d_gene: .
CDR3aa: CASSAGTVGYTF
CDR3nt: TGTGCCAGCAGTGCCGGGACCGTGGGCTACACCTTC

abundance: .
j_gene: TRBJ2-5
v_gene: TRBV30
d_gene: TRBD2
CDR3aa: CAWSAPLTRGGRETQYF
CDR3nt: TGTGCCTGGAGTGCCCCACTCACCCGGGGGGGCCGAGAGACCCAGTACTTC

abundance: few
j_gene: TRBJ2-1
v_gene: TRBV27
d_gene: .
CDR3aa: CATPLFVLNEQFF
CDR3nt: TGTGCCACTCCCTTGTTCGTGCTAAATGAGCAGTTCTTC

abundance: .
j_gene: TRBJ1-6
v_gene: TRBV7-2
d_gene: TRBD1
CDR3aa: CASSLATQGVRSPLHF
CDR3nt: TGTGCCAGCAGCTTAGCGACCCAGGGGGTCCGATCACCCCTCCACTTT

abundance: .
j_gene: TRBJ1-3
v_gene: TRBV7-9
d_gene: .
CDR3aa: CASSLVPSSGNTIYF
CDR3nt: TGTGCCAGCAGCTTAGTACCGTCCTCTGGAAACACCATATATTTT

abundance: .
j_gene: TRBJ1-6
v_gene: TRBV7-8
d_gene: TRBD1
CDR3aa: CASSLAGQGGSPLHF
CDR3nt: TGTGCCAGCAGCTTAGCGGGACAGGGCGGTTCACCCCTCCACTTT

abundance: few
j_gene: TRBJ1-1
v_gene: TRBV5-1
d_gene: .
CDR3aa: CASSLLGLNTEAFF
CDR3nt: TGCGCCAGCAGCTTGTTGGGGCTGAACACTGAAGCTTTCTTT